This T cell receptor (beta chain) was identified during a study of T cells in Graves' hyperthyroidism and ophthalmopathy. Newly diagnosed patients aged 18 to 65 had hyperthyroidism of under 2 months' duration. In germline, CDR1 is MGHDK, CDR2 SYGVNS. V was cut by 5 bases and J by 4 bases, with 14 bases left in between. The CDR3 is made up of 14 amino acids. Regions amplified from RNA transcripts were the TCR beta CDR3 regions. The TCR CDR3 first-round RT-PCR relied on the HTBI primer set. A single record per CDR3 protein comes from TCRdb applying MiXCR to the multiplex PCR reads. The table shows 750,000 to 900,000 distinct CDR3 sequences, with roughly 40% occurring only once.

The chain combines TRBV25-1 with TRBJ1-2; no definite D call. Sequencing was carried out using blood. This sequence originates from a man aged 18 to 30 with Graves' hyperthyroidism. This CDR3 is CASSYGREAYGYTF. As DNA, the CDR3 is TGTGCCAGCAGTTACGGAAGGGAAGCCTATGGCTACACCTTC.